The count of the clone carrying this T cell receptor beta chain is one. Using immunoSEQ multiplex PCR, the repertoire was profiled, and TCRdb retains in-frame clones only, with some absent. The sample includes about 370,000 clones, 75% to 90% seen only once; the top ten take 0.95% to 1.1%. This record belongs to a study of blood T cell repertoires in COVID-19. Two negative PCRs, clearance, or symptom resolution were required of recovered Cohort 3 donors. What was sequenced was PBMCs or T cells enriched from blood (not recorded which). The origin of this receptor is a man aged 18 to 30 who had recovered from COVID-19.

CDR3 amino acids: CASRRTGYNEQFF. The CDR3 DNA sequence: TGTGCCAGCAGACGAACGGGGTACAATGAGCAGTTCTTC. The J gene is TRBJ2-1, the V gene TRBV2; perhaps TRBD2 as D (5 bases). Per the germline V gene, CDR1 is SNHLY and CDR2 is FYNNEI. Trimming pared 6 bases from V and 4 bases from J, leaving 10 bases between. The CDR3 consists of 13 residues.